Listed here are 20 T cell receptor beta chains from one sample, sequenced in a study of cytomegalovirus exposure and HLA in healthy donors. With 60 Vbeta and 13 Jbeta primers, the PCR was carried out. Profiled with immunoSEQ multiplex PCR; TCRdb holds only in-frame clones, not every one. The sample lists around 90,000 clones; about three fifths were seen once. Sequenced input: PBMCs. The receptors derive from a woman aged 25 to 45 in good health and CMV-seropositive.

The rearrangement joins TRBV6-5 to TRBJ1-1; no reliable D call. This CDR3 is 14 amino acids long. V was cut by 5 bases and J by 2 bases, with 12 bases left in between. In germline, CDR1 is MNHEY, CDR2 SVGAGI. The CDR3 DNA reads TGTGCCAGCAGTCCCCTCAGCGGAAACACTGAAGCTTTCTTT. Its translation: CASSPLSGNTEAFF.

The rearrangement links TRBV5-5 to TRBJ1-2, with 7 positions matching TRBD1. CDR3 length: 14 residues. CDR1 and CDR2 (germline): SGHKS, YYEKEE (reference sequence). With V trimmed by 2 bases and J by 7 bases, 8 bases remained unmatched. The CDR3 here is CASSFGTGVSGYTF. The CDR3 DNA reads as TGTGCCAGCAGCTTCGGAACAGGGGTCTCTGGCTACACCTTC.

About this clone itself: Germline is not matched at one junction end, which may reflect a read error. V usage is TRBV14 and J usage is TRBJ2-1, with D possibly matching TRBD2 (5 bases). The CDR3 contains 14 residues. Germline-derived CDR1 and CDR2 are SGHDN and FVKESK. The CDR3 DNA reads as TGTGCCAGCAGCCCGGACTCGAACTACAATGGGCAGTTCTTC. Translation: CASSPDSNYNGQFF.

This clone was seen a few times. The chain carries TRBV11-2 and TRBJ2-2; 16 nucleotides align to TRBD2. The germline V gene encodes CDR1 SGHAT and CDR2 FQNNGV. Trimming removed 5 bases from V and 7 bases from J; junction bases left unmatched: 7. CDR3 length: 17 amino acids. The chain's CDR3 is CASSRPGLAGGHGELFF. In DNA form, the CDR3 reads TGTGCCAGCAGCCGGCCGGGACTAGCGGGGGGGCACGGGGAGCTGTTTTTT.

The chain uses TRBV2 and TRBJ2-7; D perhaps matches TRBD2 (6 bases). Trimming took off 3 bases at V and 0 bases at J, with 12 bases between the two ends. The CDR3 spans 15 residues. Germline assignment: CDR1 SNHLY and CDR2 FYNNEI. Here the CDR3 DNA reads TGTGCCAGCAGTGACGGAGGGCAGTTCTCCTACGAGCAGTACTTC. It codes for CASSDGGQFSYEQYF.

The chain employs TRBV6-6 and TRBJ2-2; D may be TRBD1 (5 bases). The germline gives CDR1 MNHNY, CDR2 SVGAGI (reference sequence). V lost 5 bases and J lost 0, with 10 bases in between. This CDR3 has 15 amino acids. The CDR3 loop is CASSVRTTNTGELFF. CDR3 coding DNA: TGTGCCAGCAGTGTTCGGACAACGAACACCGGGGAGCTGTTTTTT.

CDR3 in amino acids: CASAKGTARENTEAFF. CDR3 DNA sequence: TGTGCCAGCGCCAAGGGGACAGCAAGGGAGAACACTGAAGCTTTCTTT. V gene TRBV6-6 combines with J gene TRBJ1-1; 7 nucleotides match TRBD1. Trimming at V came to 8 bases and at J to 1 base, leaving 13 bases not matched to a gene. The CDR3 spans 16 residues. The germline gives CDR1 MNHNY, CDR2 SVGAGI (reference sequence).

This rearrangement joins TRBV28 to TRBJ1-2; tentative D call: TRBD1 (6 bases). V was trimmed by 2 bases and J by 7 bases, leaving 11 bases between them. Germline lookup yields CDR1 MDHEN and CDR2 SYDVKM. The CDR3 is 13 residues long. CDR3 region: CASSLTGKGGYTF. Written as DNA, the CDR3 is TGTGCCAGCAGTTTAACAGGGAAGGGTGGCTACACCTTC.

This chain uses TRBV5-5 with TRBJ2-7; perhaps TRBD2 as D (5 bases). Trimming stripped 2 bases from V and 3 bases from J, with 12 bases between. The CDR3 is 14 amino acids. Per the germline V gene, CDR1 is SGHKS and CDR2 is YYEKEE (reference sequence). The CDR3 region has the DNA TGTGCCAGCAGCTTTGGGTCGGGGAACTACGAGCAGTACTTC. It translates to CASSFGSGNYEQYF.

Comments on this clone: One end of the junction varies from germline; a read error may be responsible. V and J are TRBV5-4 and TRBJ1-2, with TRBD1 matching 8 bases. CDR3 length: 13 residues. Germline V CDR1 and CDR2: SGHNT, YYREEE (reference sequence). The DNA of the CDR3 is TGTGCCAGCGGACAGGGAGAACTATATGGCTACCCCTTC. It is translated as CASGQGELYGYPF.

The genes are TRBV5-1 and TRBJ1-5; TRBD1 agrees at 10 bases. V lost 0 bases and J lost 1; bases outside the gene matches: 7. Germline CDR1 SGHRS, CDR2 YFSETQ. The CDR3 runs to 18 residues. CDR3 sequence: CASSLGTGGYRSNQPQHF. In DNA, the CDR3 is TGCGCCAGCAGCTTGGGGACAGGGGGTTATAGGAGCAATCAGCCCCAGCATTTT.

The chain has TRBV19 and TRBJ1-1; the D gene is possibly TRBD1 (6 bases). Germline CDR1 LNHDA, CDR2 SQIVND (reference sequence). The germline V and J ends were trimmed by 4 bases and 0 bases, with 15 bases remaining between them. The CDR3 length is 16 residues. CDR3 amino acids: CASSTPTGRMNTEAFF. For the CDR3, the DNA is TGTGCCAGTAGTACCCCGACAGGCCGCATGAACACTGAAGCTTTCTTT. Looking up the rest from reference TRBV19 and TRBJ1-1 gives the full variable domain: DGGITQSPKYLFRKEGQNVTLSCEQNLNHDAMYWYRQDPGQGLRLIYYSQIVNDFQKGDIAEGYSVSREKKESFPLTVTSAQKNPTAFYLCASSTPTGRMNTEAFFGQGTRLTVV.

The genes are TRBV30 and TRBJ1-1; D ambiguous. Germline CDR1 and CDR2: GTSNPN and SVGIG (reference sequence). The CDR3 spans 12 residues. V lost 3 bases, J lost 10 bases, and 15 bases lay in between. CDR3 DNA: TGTGCCTGGAGCGATTACCTCGGGAGAGCTTTCTTT. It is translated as CAWSDYLGRAFF.

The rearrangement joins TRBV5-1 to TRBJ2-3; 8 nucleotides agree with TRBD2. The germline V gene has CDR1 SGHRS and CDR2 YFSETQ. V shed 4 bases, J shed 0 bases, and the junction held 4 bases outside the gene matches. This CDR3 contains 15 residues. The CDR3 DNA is TGCGCCAGCAGCCAACTAGCGGCTAGCACAGATACGCAGTATTTT. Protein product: CASSQLAASTDTQYF.

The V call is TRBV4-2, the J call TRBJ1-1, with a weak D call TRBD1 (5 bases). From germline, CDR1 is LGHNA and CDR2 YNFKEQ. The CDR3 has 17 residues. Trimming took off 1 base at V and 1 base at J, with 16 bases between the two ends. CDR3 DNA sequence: TGTGCCAGCAGCCAAGTATCAACGTTCCAGGGGAACACTGAAGCTTTCTTT. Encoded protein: CASSQVSTFQGNTEAFF.

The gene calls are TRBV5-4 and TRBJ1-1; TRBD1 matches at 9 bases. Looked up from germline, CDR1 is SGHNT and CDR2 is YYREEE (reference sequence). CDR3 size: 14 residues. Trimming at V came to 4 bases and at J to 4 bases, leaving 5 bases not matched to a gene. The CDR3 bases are TGTGCCAGCAGCGGGACAGGGCGCGTCACTGAAGCTTTCTTT. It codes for CASSGTGRVTEAFF. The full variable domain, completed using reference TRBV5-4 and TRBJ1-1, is ETGVTQSPTHLIKTRGQQVTLRCSSQSGHNTVSWYQQALGQGPQFIFQYYREEENGRGNFPPRFSGLQFPNYSSELNVNALELDDSALYLCASSGTGRVTEAFFGQGTRLTVV.

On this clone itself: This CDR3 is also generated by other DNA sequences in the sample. The CDR3: CASSYSTSGAYEQYF. As DNA, the CDR3 is TGTGCCAGCAGTTACTCTACTAGCGGGGCCTACGAGCAGTACTTC. V is TRBV6-5 and J is TRBJ2-7; 10 bases are shared with TRBD2. Germline CDR1 is MNHEY and CDR2 is SVGAGI. The CDR3 extends over 15 amino acids. Trimming cost V 0 bases and J 2 bases; bases outside gene matches: 1.

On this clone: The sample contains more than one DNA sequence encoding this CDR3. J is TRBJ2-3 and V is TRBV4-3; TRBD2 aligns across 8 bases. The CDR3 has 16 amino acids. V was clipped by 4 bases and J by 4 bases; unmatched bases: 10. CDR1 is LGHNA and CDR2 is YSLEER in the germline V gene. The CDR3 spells CASSPQTSGVADTQYF. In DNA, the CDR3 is TGCGCCAGCAGCCCGCAAACTAGCGGCGTCGCAGATACGCAGTATTTT.

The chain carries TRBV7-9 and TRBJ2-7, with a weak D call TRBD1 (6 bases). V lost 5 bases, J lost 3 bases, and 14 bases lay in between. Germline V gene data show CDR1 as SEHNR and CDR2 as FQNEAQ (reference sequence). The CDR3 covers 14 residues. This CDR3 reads CASSHGGAGYEQYF. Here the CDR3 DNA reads TGTGCCAGCAGCCATGGGGGCGCAGGCTACGAGCAGTACTTC.

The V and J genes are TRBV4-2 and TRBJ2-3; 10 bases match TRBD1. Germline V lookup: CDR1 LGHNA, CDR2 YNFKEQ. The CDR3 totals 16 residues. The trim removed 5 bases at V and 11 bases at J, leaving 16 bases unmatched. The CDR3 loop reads CASSSVTGGEGEVQYF. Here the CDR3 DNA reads TGTGCCAGCAGCTCTGTGACAGGGGGCGAGGGTGAAGTGCAGTATTTT.